This passage covers 23 T cell receptor beta chains from one sample sequenced in a study of blood T cells in healthy people across ages. Primed by a sample-barcoded 5' primer and a J-beta primer mix, a second PCR proceeded for 7 to 11 cycles. MiXCR was run by TCRdb on the 5' RACE reads, yielding one entry per CDR3 protein. The sample records around 1,900,000 distinct CDR3 sequences, roughly 43% being singletons. Sequenced: blood. Source of these receptors: a human donor in good health.

This clonotype was counted only a few times. V usage is TRBV5-1 and J usage is TRBJ1-2; D gene ambiguous. The CDR3 covers 13 residues. V lost 0 bases to trimming and J lost 8 bases, with 11 bases between them. CDR1 SGHRS and CDR2 YFSETQ come from the germline V gene. CDR3 region: CASSLAQPRGYTF. The CDR3 DNA reads TGCGCCAGCAGCTTGGCCCAACCCCGAGGCTACACCTTC. The whole variable domain, filled in from reference TRBV5-1 and TRBJ1-2, reads KAGVTQTPRYLIKTRGQQVTLSCSPISGHRSVSWYQQTPGQGLQFLFEYFSETQRNKGNFPGRFSGRQFSNSRSEMNVSTLELGDSALYLCASSLAQPRGYTFGSGTRLTVV.

This clonotype has more than one count but fewer than ten. The chain employs TRBV7-6 and TRBJ2-1; TRBD1 or TRBD2 may be the D gene (5 bases each). This CDR3 is 15 amino acids long. CDR1 is SGHVS, CDR2 FNYEAQ, per germline. Trimming took 3 bases from V and 3 from J, leaving 12 bases between them. The CDR3 loop is CASSFSGPGYNEQFF. The CDR3 nucleotides are TGTGCCAGCAGCTTTTCGGGACCTGGCTACAATGAGCAGTTCTTC.

This clonotype was seen many times. This chain connects TRBV20-1 to TRBJ2-7; possible D gene TRBD1, 5 bases. V was shortened by 6 bases and J by 4 bases, with 13 bases between the two germline ends. This CDR3 has 12 amino acids. CDR1 and CDR2 from the germline V gene are DFQATT and SNEGSKA (reference sequence). CDR3 sequence reads: CSARYRGYEQYF. The CDR3, as DNA: TGCAGTGCGAGATATAGGGGATACGAGCAGTACTTC.

Note on this clonotype: At one of its ends the junction is not consistent with the germline gene, which may arise from a read error. This chain joins TRBV4-3 and TRBJ1-2; tentatively, D is TRBD1 (5 bases). Germline lookup yields CDR1 LGHNA and CDR2 YSLEER. This CDR3 has 15 residues. CDR3 residues: CTSSQDRWGDYGYTF. In nucleotides, the CDR3 is TGCACCAGCAGCCAAGATCGGTGGGGCGACTATGGCTACACCTTC.

This clonotype was seen a few times. This rearrangement joins TRBV7-3 to TRBJ2-5, with a tentative D call TRBD1 (6 bases). CDR1 and CDR2 from the germline V gene are SGHTA and FQGTGA. This CDR3 is built from 15 residues. Trimming removed 1 base at V and 5 bases at J, with 14 bases between. The CDR3 nucleotides are TGTGCCAGCAGCTTAAGAACGGACAGTGGGGAGACCCAGTACTTC. This codes for CASSLRTDSGETQYF. The full variable domain, rest sourced from reference TRBV7-3 and TRBJ2-5, is GAGVSQTPSNKVTEKGKYVELRCDPISGHTALYWYRQSLGQGPEFLIYFQGTGAADDSGLPNDRFFAVRPEGSVSTLKIQRTERGDSAVYLCASSLRTDSGETQYFGPGTRLLVL.

CDR3 nucleotides: TGCGCCAGCAGCTGGGGGCAGACCGTCTACGAGCAGTACTTC. Translating it yields CASSWGQTVYEQYF. This rearrangement joins TRBV5-1 to TRBJ2-4; D is perhaps TRBD1 (6 bases). The better agreement between TRBJ2-7 and the DNA end casts doubt on the J call. This CDR3 region has 14 residues. Germline V lookup: CDR1 SGHRS, CDR2 YFSETQ.

V usage is TRBV5-1 and J usage is TRBJ2-1; 8 nucleotides match TRBD1. V gave up 0 bases and J gave up 6 bases; unmatched junction bases: 11. Germline CDR1 is SGHRS and CDR2 is YFSETQ. The CDR3 has 17 amino acids. The CDR3 bases are TGCGCCAGCAGCTTGGTGGGCGGGCAGGGGGCCCGCAATGAGCAGTTCTTC. It specifies CASSLVGGQGARNEQFF.

The chain employs TRBV28 and TRBJ1-2; D is possibly TRBD1 (6 bases). Trimming took 11 bases from V and 0 from J, leaving 16 bases between them. Germline-derived CDR1 and CDR2 are MDHEN and SYDVKM. The length of the CDR3 is 14 residues. The CDR3 nucleotides read TGTGCCGTCACCCGGGCAGGGGCTAACTATGGCTACACCTTC. This translates into CAVTRAGANYGYTF.

The V call is TRBV15, the J call TRBJ1-4; D is unclear. V was pared by 0 bases and J by 2 bases, with 13 bases between. Germline V gives CDR1 LNHNV, CDR2 YYDKDF (reference sequence). The CDR3 totals 17 residues. CDR3 coding DNA: TGTGCCACCAGCAGAGATAGCGGCGGCGAGACTAATGAAAAACTGTTTTTT. As protein: CATSRDSGGETNEKLFF. The variable domain in full, completed from reference TRBV15 and TRBJ1-4, reads DAMVIQNPRYQVTQFGKPVTLSCSQTLNHNVMYWYQQKSSQAPKLLFHYYDKDFNNEADTPDNFQSRRPNTSFCFLDIRSPGLGDTAMYLCATSRDSGGETNEKLFFGSGTQLSVL.

CDR3 protein: CSVRQSSGEQYF. The CDR3 nucleotides read TGCAGCGTCAGACAGAGTAGCGGTGAGCAGTACTTC. The chain recombines TRBV29-1 with TRBJ2-5, with D tentatively TRBD2 (6 bases). The V gene lost 6 bases and the J gene lost 11 bases, with 19 bases spanning the gap. CDR1 and CDR2 (germline): SQVTM, ANQGSEA. This CDR3 contains 12 residues.

The chain is built from TRBV6-1 and TRBJ2-1, with D hard to call. CDR3 length: 12 residues. Germline CDR1 is MNHNS and CDR2 is SASEGT. V dropped 10 bases and J dropped 10 bases, with 17 bases sitting between them. CDR3 nucleotide sequence: TGTGCCACGCGGATAGGCGGTTACGAGCAGTTCTTC. Protein: CATRIGGYEQFF.

This chain links TRBV7-2 with TRBJ1-2, with no clear D. V shed 1 base and J shed 13 bases, with 13 bases lying between them. Germline CDR1 is SGHTA and CDR2 is FQGNSA. The CDR3 loop spans 12 amino acids. DNA for the CDR3: TGTGCCAGCAGCTTAGGGGCCACACCCATCACCTTC. Protein product: CASSLGATPITF.

This clonotype was picked up a small number of times. The chain links TRBV12-5 to TRBJ2-7; D may be TRBD1 (5 bases). V was trimmed by 0 bases and J by 3 bases, leaving 12 bases between them. Germline CDR1 and CDR2: LGHNT and FRNRAP. The CDR3 is made up of 15 amino acids. CDR3 region: CASGLVLGRNYEQYF. Here the CDR3 DNA reads TGTGCTAGTGGTTTGGTACTGGGGCGGAACTACGAGCAGTACTTC.

The chain couples TRBV6-2 or TRBV6-3 to TRBJ2-7; D remains unclear. V gave up 4 bases and J gave up 1 base, with 8 bases separating them. CDR3 length: 13 residues. Per the germline V gene, CDR1 is MNHEY and CDR2 is SVGEGT. The CDR3 is CASSSEGSYEQYF. The DNA of the CDR3 is TGTGCCAGCAGTTCCGAAGGTTCCTACGAGCAGTACTTC.

V is TRBV20-1 and J is TRBJ2-7; TRBD2 might be the D (6 bases). The CDR3 extends over 14 amino acids. Per the germline V gene, CDR1 is DFQATT and CDR2 is SNEGSKA (reference sequence). Trimming left V 3 bases short and J 2 bases short, with 14 bases between. The CDR3 DNA reads as TGCAGTGCTAGTAGGAGGGTAGGACCCTACGAGCAGTACTTC. Translating it yields CSASRRVGPYEQYF.

About this clonotype itself: At one of its ends the junction is not consistent with the germline gene, which may arise from a read error. V and J are TRBV6-5 and TRBJ1-1; tentative D call: TRBD1 (5 bases). Per germline, CDR1 MNHEY and CDR2 SVGAGI. This CDR3 is built from 19 residues. Here the CDR3 reads CASSYSGTTWGQAVSEAFF. CDR3 DNA sequence: TGTGCCAGTAGTTACTCGGGGACCACCTGGGGTCAGGCAGTAAGTGAAGCTTTCTTT.

The chain combines TRBV6-1 with TRBJ1-5, with no clear D. This CDR3 has 13 residues. Looked up from germline, CDR1 is MNHNS and CDR2 is SASEGT. Trimming took 3 bases from V and 3 from J, leaving 6 bases between them. The CDR3 DNA reads as TGTGCCAGCAGTGAGCTTTACAATCAGCCCCAGCATTTT. Protein sequence: CASSELYNQPQHF.

The chain uses TRBV7-9 and TRBJ1-1; maybe TRBD1 (6 bases). CDR1 is SEHNR and CDR2 is FQNEAQ in the germline V gene (reference sequence). V lost 5 bases and J 5 bases, leaving 18 bases between the germline ends. The CDR3 contains 15 residues. The CDR3 region is CASSHRGAWGTEAFF. As DNA, the CDR3 is TGTGCCAGCAGCCATAGGGGGGCGTGGGGTACTGAAGCTTTCTTT.

This clonotype was observed a handful of times. The CDR3 bases are TGTGCCAGCAGGTCGACTGCCGGAGGGGGGACCCAGTACTTC. This gives the protein CASRSTAGGGTQYF. The chain joins TRBV12-3 or TRBV12-4 to TRBJ2-5; D could derive from TRBD1 or TRBD2 (6 bases each). The CDR3 is 14 amino acids. The ends were cut back, 6 bases at V and 7 bases at J, with 18 bases in the middle.

The sample holds a few counts of this clonotype. The chain joins TRBV29-1 to TRBJ2-1, with 7 bases fitting TRBD1. The CDR3 length is 17 residues. Germline CDR1 SQVTM, CDR2 ANQGSEA. With V trimmed by 0 bases and J by 2 bases, 10 bases remained unmatched. The CDR3 here is CSVEDFIQGSPYNEQFF. The DNA of the CDR3 is TGCAGCGTTGAAGATTTTATACAGGGGAGCCCCTACAATGAGCAGTTCTTC.

CDR3 residues: CATSDRLAGEETQYF. The CDR3 DNA is TGTGCCACCAGTGATCGACTAGCGGGCGAAGAGACCCAGTACTTC. The chain is built from TRBV24-1 and TRBJ2-5, with 10 nucleotides matching TRBD2. The CDR3 is made up of 15 amino acids. J lost 3 bases, V lost 3 bases, and 3 bases had no gene match. CDR1 KGHDR and CDR2 SFDVKD come from the germline V gene.

The chain carries TRBV6-2 or TRBV6-3 and TRBJ1-2; TRBD1 agrees at 7 bases. V shed 6 bases and J 4 bases; nucleotides not matched to a gene: 5. The CDR3 extends over 13 amino acids. Germline V lookup: CDR1 MNHEY, CDR2 SVGEGT. The CDR3 nucleotides are TGTGCCAGCAGGCAGGGACAGTCCTATGGCTACACCTTC. Translated: CASRQGQSYGYTF.

The chain couples TRBV5-1 to TRBJ2-5, with 8 bases fitting TRBD2. CDR1 and CDR2 (germline): SGHRS, YFSETQ. With V trimmed by 2 bases and J by 8 bases, 14 bases remained unmatched. This CDR3 is 16 amino acids long. In DNA form, the CDR3 reads TGCGCCAGCAGCTTTCCGGAAGGACTAGCTCCCAATACCCAGTACTTC. This translates into CASSFPEGLAPNTQYF.